The 5 T cell receptor beta chains in this list originate from one sample, sequenced in a study of cytomegalovirus exposure and HLA in healthy donors. This PCR relied on a set of 60 Vbeta primers and 13 Jbeta primers. The repertoire was sequenced with immunoSEQ multiplex PCR; TCRdb's copy has only in-frame clones and lacks some. The sample consists of approximately 170,000 clones, 77% of them appearing once. The sequenced sample consisted of PBMCs. Receptor source: a woman aged 40 to 55 in good health and CMV-seropositive.

This clone was detected a few times. The V and J genes are TRBV5-1 and TRBJ2-1; 13 bases align to TRBD2. CDR1 and CDR2 (germline): SGHRS, YFSETQ. The CDR3 totals 15 residues. J lost 4 bases, V lost 4 bases, and 2 bases had no gene match. The CDR3 DNA reads TGCGCCAGCAGCGGGGGACTAGCGGGATACAATGAGCAGTTCTTC. Protein sequence: CASSGGLAGYNEQFF.

The chain recombines TRBV7-2 with TRBJ2-7; D perhaps matches TRBD1 (6 bases). The V gene's germline CDR1 is SGHTA and CDR2 FQGNSA. The CDR3 consists of 15 residues. V lost 5 bases to trimming and J lost 5 bases, with 19 bases between them. The CDR3 DNA follows: TGTGCCAGCAGCCTTGCCATCAGGGGAGTACACGAGCAGTACTTC. Protein: CASSLAIRGVHEQYF.

Only a few counts were recorded for this clone. The V call is TRBV7-4, the J call TRBJ1-1; TRBD1 is a possible D gene (5 bases). Germline lookup yields CDR1 SGHVT and CDR2 SQSDAQ. The germline V and J ends were trimmed by 2 bases and 8 bases, with 12 bases remaining between them. The CDR3 contains 13 residues. The CDR3 region has the DNA TGTGCCAGCAGCTTATCTTTCAGGGTCGAAGCTTTCTTT. It specifies CASSLSFRVEAFF.

The chain recombines TRBV6-6 with TRBJ2-7; TRBD1 aligns across 7 bases. Germline V gene data show CDR1 as MNHNY and CDR2 as SVGAGI (reference sequence). The CDR3 is 14 amino acids. J lost 5 bases, V lost 6 bases, and 10 bases had no gene match. The CDR3 DNA sequence: TGTGCCAGCAGGGAGACACAGGGGCTTGACGAGCAGTACTTC. This gives the protein CASRETQGLDEQYF.

This clone was detected a few times. J is TRBJ2-7 and V is TRBV27, with D unclear. This CDR3 contains 13 residues. V was pared by 4 bases and J by 5 bases, with 12 bases between. Germline values: CDR1 MNHEY, CDR2 SMNVEV (reference sequence). This chain's CDR3 is CASSYRRADEQYF. Here the CDR3 DNA reads TGTGCCAGCAGTTATCGGAGAGCAGACGAGCAGTACTTC.